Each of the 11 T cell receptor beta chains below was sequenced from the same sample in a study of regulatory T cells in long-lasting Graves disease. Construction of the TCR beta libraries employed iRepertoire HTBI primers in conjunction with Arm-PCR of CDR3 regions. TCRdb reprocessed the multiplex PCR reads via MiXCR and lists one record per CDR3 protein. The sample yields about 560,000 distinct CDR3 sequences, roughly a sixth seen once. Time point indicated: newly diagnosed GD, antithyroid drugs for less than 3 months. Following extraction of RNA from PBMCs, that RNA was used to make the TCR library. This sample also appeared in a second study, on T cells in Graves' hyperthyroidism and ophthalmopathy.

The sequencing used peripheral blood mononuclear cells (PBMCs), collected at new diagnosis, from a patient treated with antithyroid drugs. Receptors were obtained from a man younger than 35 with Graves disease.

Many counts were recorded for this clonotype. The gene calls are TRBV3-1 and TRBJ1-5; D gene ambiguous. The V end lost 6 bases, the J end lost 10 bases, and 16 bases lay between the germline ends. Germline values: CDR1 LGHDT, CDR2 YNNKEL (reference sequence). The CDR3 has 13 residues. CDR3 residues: CASRPGPRGPQHF. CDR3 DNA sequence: TGTGCCAGCAGACCCGGGCCCCGAGGCCCCCAGCATTTT.

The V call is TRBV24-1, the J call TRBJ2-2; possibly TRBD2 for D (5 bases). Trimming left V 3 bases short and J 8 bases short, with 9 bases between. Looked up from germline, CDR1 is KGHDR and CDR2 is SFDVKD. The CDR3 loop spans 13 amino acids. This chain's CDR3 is CATSDPPGGELFF. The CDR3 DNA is TGTGCCACCAGTGATCCTCCGGGAGGGGAGCTGTTTTTT.

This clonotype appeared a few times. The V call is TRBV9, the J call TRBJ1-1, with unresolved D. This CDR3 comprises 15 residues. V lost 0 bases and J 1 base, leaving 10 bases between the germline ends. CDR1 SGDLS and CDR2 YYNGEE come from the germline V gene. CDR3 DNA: TGTGCCAGCAGCGTAGGTGGAGGGTGGAACACTGAAGCTTTCTTT. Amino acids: CASSVGGGWNTEAFF.

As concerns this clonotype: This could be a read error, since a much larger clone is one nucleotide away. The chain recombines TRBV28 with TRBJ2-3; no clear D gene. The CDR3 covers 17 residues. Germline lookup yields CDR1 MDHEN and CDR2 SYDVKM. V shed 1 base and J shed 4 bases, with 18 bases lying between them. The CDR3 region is CASSLSGLRTNADTQYF. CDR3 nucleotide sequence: TGTGCCAGCAGTTTATCGGGCCTTCGTACTAACGCAGATACGCAGTATTTT.

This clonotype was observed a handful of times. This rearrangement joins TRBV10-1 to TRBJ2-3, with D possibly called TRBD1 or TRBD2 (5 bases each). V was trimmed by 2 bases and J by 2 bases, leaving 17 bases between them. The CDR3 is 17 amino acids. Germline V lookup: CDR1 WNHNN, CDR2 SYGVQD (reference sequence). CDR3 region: CASSELPYRGYTDTQYF. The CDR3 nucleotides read TGCGCCAGCAGTGAGCTCCCATACCGGGGCTACACAGATACGCAGTATTTT.

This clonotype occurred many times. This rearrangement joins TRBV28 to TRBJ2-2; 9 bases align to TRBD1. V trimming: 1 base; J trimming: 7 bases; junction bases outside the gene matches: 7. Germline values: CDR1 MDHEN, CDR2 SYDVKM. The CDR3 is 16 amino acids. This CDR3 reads CASSLFGQGILGELFF. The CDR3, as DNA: TGTGCCAGCAGTTTATTCGGACAGGGGATCCTCGGGGAGCTGTTTTTT.

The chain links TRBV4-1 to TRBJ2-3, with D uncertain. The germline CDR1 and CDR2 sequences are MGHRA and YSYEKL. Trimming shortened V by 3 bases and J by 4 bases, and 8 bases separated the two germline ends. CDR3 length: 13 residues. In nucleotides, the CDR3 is TGCGCCAGCAGCCAGTTGAGCGCAGATACGCAGTATTTT. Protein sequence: CASSQLSADTQYF.

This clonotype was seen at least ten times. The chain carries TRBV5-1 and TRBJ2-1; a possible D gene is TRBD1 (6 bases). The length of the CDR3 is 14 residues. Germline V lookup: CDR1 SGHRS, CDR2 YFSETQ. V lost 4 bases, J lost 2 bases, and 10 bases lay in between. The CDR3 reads CASSLGQTYNEQFF. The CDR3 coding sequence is TGCGCCAGCAGCCTCGGACAGACCTACAATGAGCAGTTCTTC.

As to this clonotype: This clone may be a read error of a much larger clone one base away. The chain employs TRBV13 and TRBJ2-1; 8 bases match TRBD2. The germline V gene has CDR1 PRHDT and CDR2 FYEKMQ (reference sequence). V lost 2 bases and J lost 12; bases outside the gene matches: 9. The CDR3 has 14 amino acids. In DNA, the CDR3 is TGTGCCAGCAGCTTACAGCGGGAGTTGGGTGCGCAGTTCTTC. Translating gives CASSLQRELGAQFF. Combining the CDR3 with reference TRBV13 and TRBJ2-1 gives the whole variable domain AAGVIQSPRHLIKEKRETATLKCYPIPRHDTVYWYQQGPGQDPQFLISFYEKMQSDKGSIPDRFSAQQFSDYHSELNMSSLELGDSALYFCASSLQRELGAQFFGPGTRLTVL.

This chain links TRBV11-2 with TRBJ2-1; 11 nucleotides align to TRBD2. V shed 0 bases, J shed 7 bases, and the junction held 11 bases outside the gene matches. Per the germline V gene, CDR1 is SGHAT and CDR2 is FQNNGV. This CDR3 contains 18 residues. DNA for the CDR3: TGTGCCAGCAGCTTAGAAGGGCTACTAGCGGGAGATCGAAATGAGCAGTTCTTC. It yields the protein CASSLEGLLAGDRNEQFF. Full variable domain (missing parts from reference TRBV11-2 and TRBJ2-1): EAGVAQSPRYKIIEKRQSVAFWCNPISGHATLYWYQQILGQGPKLLIQFQNNGVVDDSQLPKDRFSAERLKGVDSTLKIQPAKLEDSAVYLCASSLEGLLAGDRNEQFFGPGTRLTVL.

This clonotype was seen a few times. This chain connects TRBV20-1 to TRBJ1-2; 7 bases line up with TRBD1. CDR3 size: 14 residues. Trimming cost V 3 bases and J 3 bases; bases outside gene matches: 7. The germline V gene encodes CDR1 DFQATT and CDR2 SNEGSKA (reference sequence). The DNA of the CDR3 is TGCAGTGCTAGTAGAATCGGGACAGACTATGGCTACACCTTC. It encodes CSASRIGTDYGYTF.